This TCR beta chain appears in the sequencing data of a study of shared clonotypes between healthy human individuals. Notes on the study in general: Among donors, sharing of clonotypes was expected to be affected by sequencing depth.

As for this clone: Its antigen remains unknown.

Assay: immunoSEQ multiplex PCR; the TCRdb copy retains only in-frame clones and omits some. The data hold nearly 600,000 clones, with over 95% observed a single time. The CDR3 is made up of 14 amino acids. Germline V gene lookup returns CDR1 WSHSY and CDR2 SAAADI. V was pared by 4 bases and J by 4 bases, with 12 bases between. Naive CD8 cells were CD45RO-negative, positively selected for CCR7, excluding terminally differentiated effector memory CD45RA+ cells. V is TRBV10-2 and J is TRBJ2-3; D is possibly TRBD1 (5 bases). The sequencing input was naive CD8+ T cells sorted from blood. The clonotype comes from a woman aged 30 to 39 in good health. The CDR3 nucleotides read TGCGCCAGCAGTGGCTTAGGGGTGTCAGATACGCAGTATTTT. This gives the protein CASSGLGVSDTQYF.